This TCR beta chain was found in a study of T cell responses to AZD1222 COVID-19 vaccine. Overall study results and limits: Repertoires in all cases were sampled only once the peak T cell response had passed. Reportedly, nearly half of unique spike TCRs recognized epitopes outside B.1.351/B.1.1.7 mutations. The number of AZD1222 recipients seropositive at baseline was only six.

Sequenced by immunoSEQ multiplex PCR; TCRdb stores in-frame clones only, minus some. The table has approximately 150,000 clones, about 90% seen once. Per the germline V gene, CDR1 is SGHAT and CDR2 is FQNNGV. V lost 5 bases, J lost 6 bases, and 8 bases stayed unmatched. The CDR3 covers 14 residues. A note on this clone: Its antigen is currently unknown.

This specimen consisted of peripheral blood, obtained 28 days after the second AZD1222 dose. This chain uses TRBV11-2 with TRBJ1-1; the match to TRBD1 covers 8 bases. The receptor comes from an adult who received the AZD1222 COVID-19 vaccine. Written as DNA, the CDR3 is TGTGCCAGCAGCATCGGACAGGGTCGACCTGAAGCTTTCTTT. Translating it yields CASSIGQGRPEAFF.